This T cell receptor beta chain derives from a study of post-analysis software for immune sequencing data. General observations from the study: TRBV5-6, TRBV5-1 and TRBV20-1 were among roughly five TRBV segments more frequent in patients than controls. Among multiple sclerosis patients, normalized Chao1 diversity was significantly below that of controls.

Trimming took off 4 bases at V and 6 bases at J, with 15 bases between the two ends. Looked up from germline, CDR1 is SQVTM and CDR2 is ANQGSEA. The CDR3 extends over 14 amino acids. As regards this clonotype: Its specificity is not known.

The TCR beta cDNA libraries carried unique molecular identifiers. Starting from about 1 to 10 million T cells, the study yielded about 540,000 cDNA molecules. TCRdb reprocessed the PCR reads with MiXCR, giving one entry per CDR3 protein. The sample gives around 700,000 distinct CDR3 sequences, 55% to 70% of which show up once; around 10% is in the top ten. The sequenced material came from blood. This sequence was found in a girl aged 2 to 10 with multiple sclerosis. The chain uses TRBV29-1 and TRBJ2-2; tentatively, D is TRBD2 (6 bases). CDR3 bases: TGCAGCGTTGGAAAGACTAGGGCCTCCGGGGAGCTGTTTTTT. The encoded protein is CSVGKTRASGELFF.